This is a list of T cell receptor beta chains from one sample in a study of blood T cells in healthy people across ages. Via MiXCR, TCRdb re-called the 5' RACE reads, giving one row per CDR3 protein. The top ten clones hold 10% to 12% of a sample with roughly 1,500,000 distinct CDR3 sequences, 30% to 35% of them seen once. Sequenced sample: blood. The receptors come from a woman in her 30s in good health. Each CDR3 is given with its conserved first and last residue. D genes are given only for firm matches. Expanded clones are given a class, and other clones once, few, many or no size at all.

J gene	D gene	V gene	clone size	CDR3 protein	CDR3 DNA
TRBJ1-2	-	TRBV20-1	-	CSAIGPIYGYTF	TGCAGTGCTATCGGCCCGATCTATGGCTACACCTTC
TRBJ2-1	TRBD2	TRBV7-2	-	CASSWTSGTYNEQFF	TGTGCCAGCAGCTGGACTAGCGGGACCTACAATGAGCAGTTCTTC
TRBJ2-5	TRBD2	TRBV27	-	CASSLGLSSGGRVGETQYF	TGTGCCAGCAGTTTAGGGTTGTCTAGCGGGGGGAGGGTAGGAGAGACCCAGTACTTC
TRBJ1-1	-	TRBV20-1	-	CSAPQGGTEAFF	TGCAGTGCACCACAGGGCGGGACTGAAGCTTTCTTT
TRBJ2-3	TRBD2	TRBV29-1	-	CNVELAGAGTDTQYF	TGCAACGTTGAGCTAGCGGGAGCGGGAACAGATACGCAGTATTTT
TRBJ2-5	-	TRBV5-5	few	CVSSLRMGGETQYF	TGTGTCAGCAGCTTGAGAATGGGGGGCGAGACCCAGTACTTC
TRBJ2-1	-	TRBV3-1	-	CASSQDEGVDEQFF	TGTGCCAGCAGCCAAGATGAAGGGGTTGATGAGCAGTTCTTC
TRBJ2-7	-	TRBV12-3/TRBV12-4	-	CASSFETRYEQYF	TGTGCCAGTAGTTTCGAGACTCGCTACGAGCAGTACTTC
TRBJ2-7	-	TRBV6-2/TRBV6-3	few	CASTAWTMSSYEQYF	TGTGCCAGCACCGCCTGGACAATGAGCTCCTACGAGCAGTACTTC
TRBJ2-7	TRBD2	TRBV30	-	CAWSEGTIAYEQYF	TGTGCCTGGAGTGAGGGGACTATAGCCTACGAGCAGTACTTC
TRBJ2-2	-	TRBV27	-	CASSPTGTNTGELFF	TGTGCCAGCAGTCCAACGGGTACGAACACCGGGGAGCTGTTTTTT
TRBJ2-5	-	TRBV27	few	CASSLGRPPRGTQYF	TGTGCCAGCAGTTTGGGACGCCCACCGCGGGGGACCCAGTACTTC
TRBJ1-1	-	TRBV6-1	few	CAISTDGNTEAFF	TGTGCCATCTCGACCGACGGGAACACTGAAGCTTTCTTT
TRBJ2-5	TRBD1	TRBV6-5	-	CASIFNFRDRGRETQYF	TGTGCCAGCATTTTTAATTTCCGGGACAGGGGGCGGGAGACCCAGTACTTC
TRBJ2-1	TRBD2	TRBV4-1	few	CASSQDLQRGGFHNEQFF	TGCGCCAGCAGCCAAGATCTCCAGCGGGGGGGCTTCCACAATGAGCAGTTCTTC
TRBJ2-3	TRBD1	TRBV6-2/TRBV6-3	many	CASSSMTGERTDTQYF	TGTGCCAGCAGTTCCATGACAGGGGAGAGGACAGATACGCAGTATTTT
TRBJ2-5	TRBD1	TRBV18	-	CASSTLDRGETQYF	TGTGCCAGCTCAACCCTGGACAGGGGAGAGACCCAGTACTTC
TRBJ1-5	-	TRBV30	-	CAWSADTGIISNQPQHF	TGTGCCTGGAGTGCCGACACAGGGATAATTAGCAATCAGCCCCAGCATTTT
TRBJ2-7	TRBD2	TRBV27	-	CASAGLPLYEQYF	TGTGCCAGCGCGGGACTACCTCTCTACGAGCAGTACTTC
TRBJ1-1	-	TRBV6-6	-	CAELAPMNTEAFF	TGTGCGGAGCTGGCTCCTATGAACACTGAAGCTTTCTTT
TRBJ2-7	-	TRBV27	-	CASSLIDGGEGSTYEQYF	TGTGCCAGCAGTTTAATCGACGGAGGAGAGGGGTCCACGTACGAGCAGTACTTC
TRBJ2-1	-	TRBV7-8	few	CASSAVFNNEQFF	TGTGCCAGCAGCGCCGTCTTTAACAATGAGCAGTTCTTC
TRBJ1-4	-	TRBV6-6	few	CASSYGSGSEKLFF	TGTGCCAGCAGTTACGGATCGGGGAGTGAAAAACTGTTTTTT
TRBJ1-2	TRBD1	TRBV20-1	-	CSAQRGGQGLSNYGYTF	TGCAGTGCCCAAAGGGGGGGACAGGGCCTCTCTAACTATGGCTACACCTTC
TRBJ2-7	TRBD1	TRBV6-5	-	CASSFTGTENNSYEQYF	TGTGCCAGCAGTTTTACCGGGACAGAAAATAACTCCTACGAGCAGTACTTC
TRBJ2-5	-	TRBV7-9	-	CASSFQFGLPKSETQYF	TGTGCCAGCAGCTTTCAGTTCGGGCTACCCAAATCGGAGACCCAGTACTTC
TRBJ2-3	-	TRBV4-1	-	CASSQVSRRTSDTQYF	TGCGCCAGCAGCCAAGTCAGCCGGAGAACGTCAGATACGCAGTATTTT
TRBJ2-1	TRBD2	TRBV20-1	many	CSASLSGRSDNEQFF	TGCAGTGCTTCCCTCAGCGGGAGGTCAGACAATGAGCAGTTCTTC
TRBJ2-3	TRBD2	TRBV4-2	-	CASSRGASGSPDTQYF	TGTGCCAGCAGCCGAGGGGCAAGCGGGAGTCCCGATACGCAGTATTTT
TRBJ1-2	TRBD1	TRBV9	few	CASSGTGAPGGYTF	TGTGCCAGCAGCGGTACAGGGGCCCCAGGTGGCTACACCTTC
TRBJ2-3	TRBD1	TRBV5-6	-	CASSLQGQYSTDTQYF	TGTGCCAGCAGCCTACAGGGGCAATACAGCACAGATACGCAGTATTTT
TRBJ2-3	TRBD1	TRBV4-2	-	CASSQQEGATDTQYF	TGTGCCAGCAGCCAACAAGAGGGGGCCACAGATACGCAGTATTTT
TRBJ2-5	TRBD2	TRBV27	few	CASSLSPSGGVGETQYF	TGTGCCAGCAGTTTATCGCCTAGCGGGGGGGTGGGGGAGACCCAGTACTTC
TRBJ1-1	TRBD1	TRBV29-1	-	CSALSRGSTEAFF	TGCAGCGCCCTGAGCAGGGGGAGCACTGAAGCTTTCTTT
TRBJ2-4	TRBD2	TRBV3-1	-	CASSQALAGAKNIQYF	TGTGCCAGCAGCCAAGCGCTAGCGGGGGCCAAAAACATTCAGTACTTC
TRBJ1-6	-	TRBV4-1	few	CASSHPLSLEAYNSPLHF	TGCGCCAGCAGCCACCCACTGTCCCTCGAGGCCTATAATTCACCCCTCCACTTT
TRBJ1-4	-	TRBV4-1	-	CASSQWQGHEKLFF	TGCGCCAGCAGCCAGTGGCAGGGGCATGAAAAACTGTTTTTT
TRBJ2-7	-	TRBV20-1	-	CGAIIGGDSYEQYF	TGCGGTGCTATCATAGGCGGCGACTCCTACGAGCAGTACTTC
TRBJ2-7	-	TRBV6-1	-	CASSEFAGYEQYF	TGTGCCAGCAGTGAATTTGCAGGCTACGAGCAGTACTTC
TRBJ2-7	-	TRBV7-8	few	CASSFQGPGYEQYF	TGTGCCAGCAGCTTCCAGGGGCCTGGATACGAGCAGTACTTC
TRBJ1-2	TRBD1	TRBV12-3/TRBV12-4	many	CASNRQGGQGYGYTF	TGTGCCAGCAATCGACAGGGGGGCCAGGGATATGGCTACACCTTC